This T cell receptor beta chain derives from a study of cytomegalovirus exposure and HLA in healthy donors (dated by TCRdb to between 2016 and 2019). In the study overall: An earlier analysis of several hundred of the donors reported over 250 Gb of sequence data and around 100 million unique TCR beta sequences obtained from about 180 million T cells. To predict cytomegalovirus infection status, the study combined high-throughput TCR immunosequencing, statistical association of individual TCRs with disease status, and machine learning. A later analysis re-examined previously published TCR beta repertoires from 600 to 700 donors and added high-resolution HLA genotyping to investigate patterns of TCR occurrence. The study used immunosequencing to profile the T cell repertoires of hundreds of subjects and linked those repertoires to cytomegalovirus serostatus. Genome-wide SNP genotypes for about 60% of the roughly 670 donors were used in a later genetic analysis, which treated that subset as a discovery cohort. Donor age, sex, ethnicity and CMV serostatus were collected together with the repertoire data. Among the roughly 400 genotyped donors, more than 70% belonged to the genetic ancestry cluster associated with self-reported Caucasian donors. HLA typing covered class I and class II loci at four-digit resolution. All discovery cohort repertoires had been generated using a single sequencing platform. Besides the first cohort of roughly 660 subjects, a separate validation cohort made up of over 95 different subjects was used. Across approximately 420 genotyped donors of the cohort, an average of roughly 250,000 unique TCR beta nucleotide sequences per donor were sequenced, and approximately 17% of those sequences were non-productive. The study aimed to test whether signatures of past pathogen exposure could be identified by cataloging public T cell receptors. In an earlier analysis of 587 of the donors, high-throughput TCR beta sequencing was used to judge whether each TCR beta V gene segment behaved as functional or pseudogenic. An early release covering about 600 HLA-typed donors comprised approximately 300 gigabases of sequencing data and around 86 million unique TCR sequences. The later analysis used no new phenotypic data to find candidate immune exposures, relying instead on TCR beta sequences and their occurrence across donors. Typing coverage differed by locus: A, B, C, DRB1 and DQB1 were typed in about 620-630 donors, DQA1 in 522, DPA1 in 600 to 610, and DPB1 in about 450. Four or five DR-DQ haplotypes were treated as single units for association and clustering because of strong linkage in the cohort. The research as a whole found: The authors suggested that the approach could potentially be generalized to other disease states and immunological phenotypes. The sequencing pipeline was judged likely to have produced a cluster of highly shared sequence variants as a technical artifact. Linkage disequilibrium might explain the correlated functional status among segregating V segments, but an unknown experimental factor could not be ruled out. Broadly in line with IMGT annotations, most TCR beta V segments showed up in productive rearrangements about 90% or about 30% of the time in an earlier analysis of roughly 590 of the donors. Roughly uniform sequencing depth across donors was assumed in presence/absence analyses, although this assumption may not hold. The 87-base-pair reads could not distinguish some IMGT-functional V segments, including TRBV6-2 and TRBV6-3, so those segments were excluded. A further reported finding was that TCR beta sequences accurately predicted the HLA-A and HLA-B alleles for most subjects in the first cohort. When HLA alleles, especially DR and DQ, strongly co-occurred, TCR associations were difficult to assign to individual alleles. A few of the identified cytomegalovirus-associated TCR beta chains were confirmed in vitro to be specific for cytomegalovirus antigens. At a false discovery rate of 0.05, a later analysis linked some 18,000 TCR beta sequences to specific HLA alleles. The earlier analysis of approximately 540 of the donors excluded around 17 rarely observed V segments, including chromosome 9 orphons, because counts were too low. The classifier was reported to diagnose cytomegalovirus status with high specificity and sensitivity in both the original and validation cohorts. A later analysis found that HLA-associated TCR beta chains were more clonally expanded and had lower generation probabilities than equally common non-associated chains. In a later genetic analysis, a missense DCLRE1C variant was associated with V-gene and J-gene trimming of TCR beta chains, and the association was replicated in an independent cohort. Most TCR sequences were seen in very few donors, while some public TCRs were found in many individuals. Immune exposure information for the cohort was limited to CMV serostatus. A total of fewer than 200 TCR beta chains were listed by the study as associated with cytomegalovirus. The cohort was sequenced for TCR beta chains only, and without alpha or paired-chain data the features that could be detected were limited. Most CMV-associated TCR beta chains appeared to be HLA-restricted in a later analysis, and the HLA associations seemed to be driven largely by CMV exposure. A later analysis found that TCR association rates varied across HLA loci, with DRB1 alleles showing the most associated TCRs and HLA-C alleles the fewest. HLA typing was unavailable for some donors at each locus, so association tests used only the typed subset. According to a later analysis, parvovirus B19, influenza, CMV and Epstein-Barr virus appeared linked to several top co-occurrence clusters. According to a later genetic analysis, donors in an Asian-associated ancestry cluster had fewer N-insertions in productive TCRs than the roughly 700-donor mean.

As concerns this clone: What antigen it recognizes has not been identified. Base qualities are not provided; no much larger clone lies one nucleotide away.

CDR1 and CDR2 were assigned from the germline V gene as SGHNT and YENEEA. The cysteine opens and the phenylalanine closes a CDR3 of 16 amino acids. Of all the DNA, just the CDR3 is kept, 48 bases in frame from base 1. V is trimmed back by 5 bases and J by 0 bases, and the junction contains 6 bases that no gene match accounts for. The cohort comprised hundreds of healthy bone marrow donors. Cohort members were all nominally healthy when sampled, although unrecorded immune exposures were likely present. The donor was CMV seronegative and belonged to the group of around 400 seronegative cohort members. Each donor provided a peripheral blood sample, and peripheral blood mononuclear cells were used for TCR beta sequencing. The Qiagen DNeasy Blood Extraction Kit was used to extract genomic DNA from the blood cell samples. Library creation used the immunoSEQ multiplex PCR assay. For the multiplex PCR, a mixture combining 60 forward primers for TCR Vbeta segments and 13 reverse primers for TCR Jbeta segments was used. The CDR3 region of rearranged TCR beta genes was amplified from genomic DNA by a multiplex PCR assay. On the Illumina HiSeq System, the amplified TCR beta libraries were sequenced as 87-base-pair reads. Under the source paper's analysis protocol: A later analysis tallied about 77 million unique TCR beta chains across the 666 repertoires, and about 10 million of those chains were shared by two or more donors. Raw reads were error-corrected and collapsed into unique sequences by a nearest-neighbor algorithm in which closely related sequences were merged to remove PCR and sequencing errors. CDR3 sequences were aligned to IMGT reference sequences to assign V, D and J gene segments. For a sequence to be retained, a match of at least six nucleotides to both a V gene segment and a J gene segment was required. Rearrangements were classified as productive when the CDR3 lacked stop codons and remained in frame with V and J, and all other rearrangements were classified as non-productive. Following IMGT convention, CDR3 was defined as the stretch from the second conserved V-encoded cysteine up to the conserved J-encoded phenylalanine. In an earlier analysis of roughly 580 of the donors, sequences lacking an unambiguous match to a single V gene segment were excluded. In an earlier analysis of roughly 500 of the donors, V segments were called functional above 56.7% productive rearrangements and were called segregating when the between-donor standard deviation exceeded 5%. A statistical classification framework was built for diagnosing cytomegalovirus status from the catalog of TCR beta chain sequences. V and J gene assignment, in a later analysis, came from comparing TCR nucleotide sequences with IMGT/GENE-DB human TR gene sequences. A later analysis assigned CDR3 sequences and most-parsimonious VDJ recombination scenarios with the TCRdist pipeline. A later analysis defined each TCR beta chain by its CDR3 amino acid sequence plus V-gene family, and excluded reads lacking a unique V-gene family. To address suspected cross-contamination and a sequencing artifact, a later analysis removed a few hundred highly shared, low-generation-probability nucleotide sequences. In a later analysis, a clonal expansion index for each public chain was calculated from normalized within-repertoire ranks of inferred template counts. In a later analysis, generation probabilities were computed with a VDJ recombination model fitted to out-of-frame rearrangements, and the resulting probabilities were checked against IGoR. In a later analysis, TCR-TCR, TCR-HLA and TCR-CMV co-occurrence was scored with hypergeometric tests, and a repertoire-size bias correction was applied to TCR pairs. False discovery rates were estimated in a later analysis by permuting HLA or CMV assignments 20 times. A later analysis grouped co-occurring TCRs with DBSCAN, adding TCRdist sequence similarity when clustering within HLA-allele-positive subsets. Co-occurrence clustering excluded repertoires with fewer than 30,000 or more than 120,000 public chains, plus five with anomalous nucleotide sharing. The table comes from immuneACCESS by way of TCRdb, which keeps in-frame sequences with V and J called. Part of the clones is missing from these tables; in studies checked, under half for an unresolved V gene and the rest for unknown reasons. Clonal size and the V and J genes are those of that table, whereas D and trimming came from the DNA. The sample table shows about 160,000 clones, and approximately 73% are seen once. The ten biggest clones cover 1.5% to 2% of the sample.

The sequence was collected from a young woman in good health and CMV-seronegative. Input material: PBMCs. This chain is built from TRBV11-3 and TRBJ2-3, and 9 bases in between align with TRBD1. The CDR3 in this case is CASSPGQGPSTDTQYF. The DNA sequence reads TGTGCCAGCAGCCCCGGACAGGGGCCAAGCACAGATACGCAGTATTTT.